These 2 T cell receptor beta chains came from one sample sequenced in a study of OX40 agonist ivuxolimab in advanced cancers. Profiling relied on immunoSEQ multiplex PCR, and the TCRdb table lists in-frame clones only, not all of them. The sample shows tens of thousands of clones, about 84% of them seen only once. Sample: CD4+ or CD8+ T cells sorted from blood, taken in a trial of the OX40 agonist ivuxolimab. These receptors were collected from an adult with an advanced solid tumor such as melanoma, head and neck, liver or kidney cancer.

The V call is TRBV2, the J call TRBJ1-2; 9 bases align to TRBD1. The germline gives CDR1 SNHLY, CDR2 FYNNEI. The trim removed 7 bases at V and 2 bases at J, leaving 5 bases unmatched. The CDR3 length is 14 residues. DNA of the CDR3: TGTGCCAGCACGACAGGGGGACGCAACTATGGCTACACCTTC. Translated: CASTTGGRNYGYTF.

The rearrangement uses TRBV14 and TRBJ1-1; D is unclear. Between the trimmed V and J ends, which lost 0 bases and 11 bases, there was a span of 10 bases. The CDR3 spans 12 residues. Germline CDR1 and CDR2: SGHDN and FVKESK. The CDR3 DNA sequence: TGTGCCAGCAGCCAAGAGTCGGTTAAGGCTTTCTTT. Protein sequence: CASSQESVKAFF.